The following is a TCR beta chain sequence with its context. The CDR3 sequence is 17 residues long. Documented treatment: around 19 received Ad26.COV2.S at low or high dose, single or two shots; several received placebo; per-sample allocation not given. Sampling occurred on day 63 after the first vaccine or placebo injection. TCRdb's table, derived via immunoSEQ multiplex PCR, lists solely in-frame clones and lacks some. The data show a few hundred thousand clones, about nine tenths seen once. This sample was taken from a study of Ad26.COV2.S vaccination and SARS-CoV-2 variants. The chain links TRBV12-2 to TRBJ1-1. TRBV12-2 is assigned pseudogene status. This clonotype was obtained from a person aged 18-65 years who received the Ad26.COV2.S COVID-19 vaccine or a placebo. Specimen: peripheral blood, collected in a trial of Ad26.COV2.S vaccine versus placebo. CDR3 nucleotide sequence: TGTGCAAGTCGTTCTGCACACAAGGAAATTATGAACACTGAAGCTTTCTTT. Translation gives CASRSAHKEIMNTEAFF.